The sample holds one count of the clone carrying this T cell receptor beta chain. This sample stems from a study of shared clonotypes between healthy human individuals. Libraries were prepared by immunoSEQ multiplex PCR; TCRdb keeps only in-frame clonotypes and omits some of them. Altogether 2,500,000 or so clones are present, approximately 93% being singletons, with the ten largest covering 0.36%. The sample taken for sequencing was naive CD4+ T cells from PBMCs. The subset: CD45RA+ positively selected. The sequence was collected from a man younger than 35 in good health. Some clones in this sample may be carry-over from other donors' samples.

The CDR3 spells CASSGQAVNTEAFF. CDR3 bases: TGTGCCAGCAGTGGACAGGCTGTGAACACTGAAGCTTTCTTT. V gene TRBV2 combines with J gene TRBJ1-1, with a tentative D call TRBD1 (6 bases). Germline CDR1 is SNHLY and CDR2 is FYNNEI. The CDR3 consists of 14 residues. Trimming stripped 4 bases from V and 0 bases from J, with 9 bases between.